Listed here are 8 T cell receptor beta chains from one sample, sequenced in a study of neurological immune-mediated disorders. TCRdb re-derived calls from the 5' RACE reads in MiXCR, one entry per CDR3 protein. Among under 85,000 distinct CDR3 sequences listed, approximately 10% were seen once. Sequencing input: PBMCs. Receptors originate from a middle-aged man in good health.

The chain has TRBV3-1 and TRBJ2-2; D unresolved. The CDR3 has 17 amino acids. The V end was cut by 1 base, the J end by 4 bases, with 16 bases between. Per germline, CDR1 LGHDT and CDR2 YNNKEL (reference sequence). Written as DNA, the CDR3 is TGTGCCAGCAGCCAAGTCTTAAGCCTCAGCTCCACCGGGGAGCTGTTTTTT. Its protein product is CASSQVLSLSSTGELFF.

As concerns this clonotype: This may be a read error: a much more frequent sequence differs by one nucleotide. This chain joins TRBV12-3 or TRBV12-4 and TRBJ2-3, with D perhaps being TRBD1 or TRBD2 (5 bases each). The V end lost 6 bases, the J end lost 0 bases, and 25 bases lay between the germline ends. This CDR3 region has 19 residues. In nucleotides, the CDR3 is TGTGCCAGCAGGCGAGGGTGGCTAGGGGCAGCGGTTAGCACAGATACGCAGTATTTT. Encoded protein: CASRRGWLGAAVSTDTQYF.

This clonotype was seen at least ten times. CDR3 in DNA: TGCAGTGCTAGGGGACAGGGGGGCAATCAGCCCCAGCATTTT. It encodes CSARGQGGNQPQHF. The chain is built from TRBV20-1 and TRBJ1-5; 11 bases are a match to TRBD1. V trimming: 3 bases; J trimming: 2 bases; junction bases outside the gene matches: 0. Germline V gene sequence: CDR1 DFQATT, CDR2 SNEGSKA (reference sequence). The CDR3 is 14 amino acids.

This clonotype was picked up many times. J is TRBJ2-2 and V is TRBV9; unclear D gene. V was shortened by 3 bases and J by 5 bases, with 2 bases between the two germline ends. This CDR3 spans 11 amino acids. Germline V gene lookup returns CDR1 SGDLS and CDR2 YYNGEE. CDR3 sequence: CASSETGELFF. The DNA for the CDR3 is TGTGCCAGCAGCGAGACCGGGGAGCTGTTTTTT.

This clonotype came up many times. V is TRBV7-9 and J is TRBJ2-5; tentative D call: TRBD2 (7 bases). Germline V gene sequence: CDR1 SEHNR, CDR2 FQNEAQ (reference sequence). This CDR3 comprises 14 residues. V lost 7 bases to trimming and J lost 3 bases, with 15 bases between them. The CDR3 DNA is TGTGCCAGCACCAAGGGGGAGGGGGAAGAGACCCAGTACTTC. Translation gives CASTKGEGEETQYF.

V usage is TRBV5-1 and J usage is TRBJ1-1, with unresolved D. The germline V gene encodes CDR1 SGHRS and CDR2 YFSETQ. The CDR3 length is 13 residues. The V and J ends lost 4 bases and 4 bases respectively, with 11 bases between them. The DNA of the CDR3 is TGCGCCAGCAGCCAGACACCCGGCACTGAAGCTTTCTTT. Amino acids: CASSQTPGTEAFF.

Ten or more counts support this clonotype. The chain recombines TRBV6-5 with TRBJ1-2, with TRBD1 matching 8 bases. Germline-derived CDR1 and CDR2 are MNHEY and SVGAGI. The CDR3 totals 11 residues. The V segment lost 7 bases and the J segment 8 bases; nucleotides outside the gene matches: 3. The DNA of the CDR3 is TGTGCCAGCACCGACAGGGGCGGCTACACCTTC. This gives the protein CASTDRGGYTF.

This clonotype has at least ten counts. CDR3 loop: CASSYPPGGLNTEAFF. The CDR3 DNA reads as TGTGCCAGCAGTTACCCTCCAGGGGGCCTGAACACTGAAGCTTTCTTT. The V gene is TRBV6-2 or TRBV6-3, the J gene TRBJ1-1, with 8 nucleotides matching TRBD1. This CDR3 comprises 16 residues. After removal of 2 bases from V and 0 bases from J, the junction contained 5 bases not matched to a gene. CDR1 is MNHEY and CDR2 is SVGEGT in the germline V gene.